The following is a T cell receptor beta chain sequence with its context. This record belongs to a study of cytomegalovirus exposure and HLA in healthy donors. The primer mix had 60 Vbeta and 13 Jbeta primers. The repertoire was sequenced with immunoSEQ multiplex PCR; TCRdb's copy has only in-frame clones and lacks some. The sample records tens of thousands of clones, 82% being singletons. Germline V CDR1 and CDR2: SGHDN, FVKESK. There are 15 residues in the CDR3. Trimming took 8 bases from V and 5 from J, leaving 19 bases between them. Sequencing used PBMCs. The gene calls are TRBV14 and TRBJ1-5; D gene unclear. This receptor was taken from a man aged 50 to 59 in good health and CMV-seronegative. The CDR3 DNA reads as TGTGCCAGCCCTACTAACCGGTTTTTTGATCAGCCCCAGCATTTT. This encodes CASPTNRFFDQPQHF.